Detailed here is one T cell receptor (beta chain). Its antigen has not been determined. Per-base quality was not reported, and no clone a single base away is much larger than it. The CDR3 numbers 14 residues from cysteine through phenylalanine. Solely the CDR3 DNA is kept, with 42 bases framed from the first base. V is shortened by 8 bases, J by 4 bases, and the region joining them spans 17 bases. CDR1 is given as ENHRY and CDR2 as SYGVKD, both from the germline V gene. Library preparation employed the immunoSEQ multiplex PCR assay. This is the immuneACCESS table as TCRdb keeps it, with only in-frame sequences that have V and J called. A part of the clones is gone; compared with another copy, unresolved V genes explain less than half, and the rest is unexplained. Present in this sample are about 81,000 clones, about 96% of which were seen just once. The ten largest account for about 0.2% of the sample.

These data originate in a study of technical replicates of blood from several donors (TCRdb year 2017). The V and J segments used are TRBV10-3 and TRBJ2-5; tentative D gene TRBD2, with 6 bases matching. The sample was T cells isolated from PBMCs. The origin of this receptor is a human donor in good health. The bases are TGTGCCATCGCGGGGCCCGAGGGACGAGAGACCCAGTACTTC. This is translated as CAIAGPEGRETQYF.